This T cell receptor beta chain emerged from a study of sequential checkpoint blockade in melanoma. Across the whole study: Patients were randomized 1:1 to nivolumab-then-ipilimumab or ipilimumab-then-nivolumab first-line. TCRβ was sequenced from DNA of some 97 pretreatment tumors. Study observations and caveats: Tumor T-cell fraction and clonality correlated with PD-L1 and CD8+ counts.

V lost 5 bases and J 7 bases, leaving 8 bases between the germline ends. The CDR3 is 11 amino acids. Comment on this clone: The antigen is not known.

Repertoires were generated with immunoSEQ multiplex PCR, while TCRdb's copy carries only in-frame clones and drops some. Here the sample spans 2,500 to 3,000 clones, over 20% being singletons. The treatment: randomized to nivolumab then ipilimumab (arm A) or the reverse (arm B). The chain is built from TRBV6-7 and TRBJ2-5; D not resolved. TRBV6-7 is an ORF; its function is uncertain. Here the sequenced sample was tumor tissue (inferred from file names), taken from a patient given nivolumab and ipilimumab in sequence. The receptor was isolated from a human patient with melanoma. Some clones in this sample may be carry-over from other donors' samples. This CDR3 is CASSEVGTQYF. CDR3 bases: TGTGCCAGCAGTGAAGTTGGGACCCAGTACTTC.